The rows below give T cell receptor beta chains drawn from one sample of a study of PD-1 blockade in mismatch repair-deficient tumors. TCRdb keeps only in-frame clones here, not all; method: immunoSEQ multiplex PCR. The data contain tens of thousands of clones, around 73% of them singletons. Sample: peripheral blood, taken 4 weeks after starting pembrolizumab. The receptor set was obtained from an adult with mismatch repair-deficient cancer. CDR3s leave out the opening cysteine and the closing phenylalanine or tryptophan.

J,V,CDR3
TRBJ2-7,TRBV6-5,ASSLTSGTYEQY
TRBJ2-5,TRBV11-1,ASSQGPDQPQY
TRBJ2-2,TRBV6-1,ASSRVGGYTGELF
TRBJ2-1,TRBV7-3,ASRPQGGAEQF
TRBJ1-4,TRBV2,ASNKDRANEKLF
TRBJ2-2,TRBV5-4,ASSLSRTGSTGELF
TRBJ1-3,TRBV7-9,ASRFGQSGNTIY
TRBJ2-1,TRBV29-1,SPGRPIRTSGGYNEQF
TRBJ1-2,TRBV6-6,ASSYSQGYGYT
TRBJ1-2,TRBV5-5,ASSSGPVNYGYT
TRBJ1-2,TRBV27,ASSPSPRTYGYT
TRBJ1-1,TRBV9,ASSREPVNAEAF
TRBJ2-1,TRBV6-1,ASSSLAGFDNEQF
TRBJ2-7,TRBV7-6,ASSARLAGGPEEQY
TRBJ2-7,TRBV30,AWGWDRGYEQY
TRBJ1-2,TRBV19,ATHPGGQANYGYT
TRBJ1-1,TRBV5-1,ASSLRAGGRVTEAF
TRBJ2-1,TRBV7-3,ASSSDRINNEQF
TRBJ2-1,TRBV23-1,ASSQFNRGLGLHWTPSYNEQF
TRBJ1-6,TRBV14,ASSQGGRPNSPLH
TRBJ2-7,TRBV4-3,ASSQGWDSTYEQY
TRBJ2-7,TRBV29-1,SVTTGAEQY
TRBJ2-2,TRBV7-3,ASSQTSGRANTGELF
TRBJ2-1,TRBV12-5,ASGWIAGAYNEQF